A single sample gave rise to the 5 T cell receptor beta chains below, sequenced in a study of cytomegalovirus exposure and HLA in healthy donors. This PCR relied on a set of 60 Vbeta primers and 13 Jbeta primers. Measured with immunoSEQ multiplex PCR; TCRdb has only the in-frame clones, and not every one. The sample includes 100,000 to 150,000 clones, 55% to 75% of them seen just once. Source material: PBMCs. Source of these receptors: a human donor in good health.

This chain uses TRBV19 with TRBJ1-2; 8 bases line up with TRBD1. Germline V lookup: CDR1 LNHDA, CDR2 SQIVND (reference sequence). CDR3 length equals 13 residues. The J segment lost 7 bases and the V segment lost 5 bases, leaving 6 bases of the junction unmatched. CDR3 DNA sequence: TGTGCCAGTAGTCCGGACAGGGAATTTGGCTACACCTTC. Translating it yields CASSPDREFGYTF.

V is TRBV6-6 and J is TRBJ1-2; D not resolved. In germline, CDR1 is MNHNY, CDR2 SVGAGI (reference sequence). V lost 7 bases to trimming and J lost 1 base, with 13 bases between them. The CDR3 spans 14 residues. The CDR3 loop is CASNPSDHNYGYTF. The CDR3 DNA reads TGTGCCAGCAATCCCAGCGACCATAACTATGGCTACACCTTC.

The chain is built from TRBV6-4 and TRBJ2-1, with D perhaps TRBD2 (6 bases). Germline V gene lookup returns CDR1 MRHNA and CDR2 SNTAGT. The CDR3 contains 15 residues. The V and J ends lost 2 bases and 7 bases respectively, with 15 bases between them. CDR3 amino acids: CASSDTAGRWNEQFF. The DNA of the CDR3 is TGTGCCAGCAGTGACACGGCGGGACGATGGAATGAGCAGTTCTTC.

The rearrangement joins TRBV30 to TRBJ2-5; D possibly corresponds to TRBD2 (6 bases). The ends were cut back, 2 bases at V and 5 bases at J, with 15 bases in the middle. The CDR3 runs to 14 residues. The germline V gene encodes CDR1 GTSNPN and CDR2 SVGIG (reference sequence). The CDR3 here is CAWSNGGRLETQYF. For the CDR3, the DNA is TGTGCCTGGAGTAATGGAGGGAGACTGGAGACCCAGTACTTC.

The gene calls are TRBV6-1 and TRBJ1-1; D is unclear. The germline V gene encodes CDR1 MNHNS and CDR2 SASEGT. The CDR3 is 15 amino acids. Trimming cost V 4 bases and J 6 bases, with 18 bases left between them. The CDR3 nucleotides are TGTGCCAGCAGTGTACACAGACCTGGAGGCGCTGAAGCTTTCTTT. Translation gives CASSVHRPGGAEAFF.